The clone carrying this TCR beta chain appeared a few times. Its antigen is not known. The data stem from a study of identical twins. General observations from the study: The abundant beta clonotypes from cord blood had fewer insertions, and memory repertoires had none of this. One should note that invariant MAIT and iNKT cells could partly confound zero-insertion analyses.

The germline V gene encodes CDR1 LGHNA and CDR2 YSLEER. There are 17 residues in the CDR3. Trimming removed 0 bases from V and 4 bases from J, with 16 bases in between. Template switching introduced a universal primer site, and the cDNA bore unique molecular identifiers. TCRdb re-called the 5' RACE reads through MiXCR, storing one row per CDR3 protein. The table lists roughly 700,000 distinct CDR3 sequences, over 8.5% of them singletons. The data were also submitted as part of a second study, on yellow fever vaccine responses in identical twins. That work adds: Reportedly, the response of twins' T cells to the vaccine seemed partly convergent, partly personalized.

Material for sequencing was PBMCs. This chain connects TRBV4-3 to TRBJ2-4; tentative D call: TRBD1 (6 bases). This receptor was obtained from a woman aged 18-35 years in good health. The CDR3 coding sequence is TGCGCCAGCAGCCAAGATAATCCGGGCAGGGGAAAAAACATTCAGTACTTC. Its protein product is CASSQDNPGRGKNIQYF.